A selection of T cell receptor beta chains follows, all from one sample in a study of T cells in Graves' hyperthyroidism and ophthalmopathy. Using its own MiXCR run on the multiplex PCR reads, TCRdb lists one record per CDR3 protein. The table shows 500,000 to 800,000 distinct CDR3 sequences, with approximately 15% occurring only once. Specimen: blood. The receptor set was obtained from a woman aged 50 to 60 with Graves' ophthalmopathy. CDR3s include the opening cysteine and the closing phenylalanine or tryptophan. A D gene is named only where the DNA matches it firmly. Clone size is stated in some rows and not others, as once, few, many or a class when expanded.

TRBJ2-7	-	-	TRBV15	TGTGCCACCAGCGGGTCTAGGGAAGTGGGTGAGCAGTACTTC	CATSGSREVGEQYF
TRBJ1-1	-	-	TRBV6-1	TGTGCCAGCAGTGAAGCTATTCGGACAACGTCGGTAGCTTTCTTT	CASSEAIRTTSVAFF
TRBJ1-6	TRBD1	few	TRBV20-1	TGCAGTGCTCCGGGACAGGGGTTTAGAAATTCACCCCTCCACTTT	CSAPGQGFRNSPLHF
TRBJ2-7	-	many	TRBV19	TGTGCCAGTAGTAATCGGGACACAGCCTACGAGCAGTACTTC	CASSNRDTAYEQYF
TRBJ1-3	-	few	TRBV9	TGTGCCAGCAGCGTAGGGTGGGCCGTCTCTGGAAACACCATATATTTT	CASSVGWAVSGNTIYF
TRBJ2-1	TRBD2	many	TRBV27	TGTGCCAGCAGTTTGAGCGGGACCTATGAGCAGTTCTTC	CASSLSGTYEQFF
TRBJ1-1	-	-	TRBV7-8	TGTGCCAGCTTGGAAGAGCCTTGGGACACTGAAGCTTTCTTT	CASLEEPWDTEAFF
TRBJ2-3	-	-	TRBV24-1	TGTGCCACCAGTGCTAGGGGTTCTAGCACAGATACGCAGTATTTT	CATSARGSSTDTQYF
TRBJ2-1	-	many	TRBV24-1	TGTGCCACCAGTGACAAGGACCGGTGGGGCGGAGAGCAGTTCTTC	CATSDKDRWGGEQFF
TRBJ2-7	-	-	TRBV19	TGTGCCAGTAGTATGGGTAGAGCCTCCTACGAGCAGTACTTC	CASSMGRASYEQYF
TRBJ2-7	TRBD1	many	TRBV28	TGTGCCAGCAGAAAAGCCGGGACAGGAATTGACTACGAGCAGTACTTC	CASRKAGTGIDYEQYF
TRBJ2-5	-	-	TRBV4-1	TGCGCCAGCAGCCGGGGGAGTACCCAGTACTTC	CASSRGSTQYF
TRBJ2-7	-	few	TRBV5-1	TGCGCCAGCAGCTTGGTAATGGGGGCGGGCGAGCAGTACTTC	CASSLVMGAGEQYF
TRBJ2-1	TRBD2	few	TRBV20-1	TGCAGTGCTAGGGACCTAGCGGGAGGACACTCCTACAATGAGCAGTTCTTC	CSARDLAGGHSYNEQFF
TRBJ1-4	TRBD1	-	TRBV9	TGTGCCAGCAGCCGACAGGGCGGTGAAAAACTGTTTTTT	CASSRQGGEKLFF
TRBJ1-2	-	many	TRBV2	TGTGCCAGCAGTGAAAAGGATATCGGCTACACCTTC	CASSEKDIGYTF
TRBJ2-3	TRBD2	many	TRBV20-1	TGCAGTGGCGAGCGGGAGTCCTCAGATACGCAGTATTTT	CSGERESSDTQYF
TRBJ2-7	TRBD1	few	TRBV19	TGTGCCAGTAGTATTGAGGGGACAGGGATCGGCGAGCAGTACTTC	CASSIEGTGIGEQYF
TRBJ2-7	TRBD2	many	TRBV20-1	TGCAGTGCTCTCCCAAGGACTAGCACTTACGAGCAGTACTTC	CSALPRTSTYEQYF
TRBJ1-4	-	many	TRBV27	TGTGCCAGCAGCCCCGGAAAGAATGAAAAACTGTTTTTT	CASSPGKNEKLFF
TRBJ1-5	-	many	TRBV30	TGTGCCTGGAGTGTAAGTCGAGATCAGCCCCAGCATTTT	CAWSVSRDQPQHF
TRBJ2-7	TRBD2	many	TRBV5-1	TGCGCCAGCAGCGGGGGACTAGCGGGGGACGAGCAGTACTTC	CASSGGLAGDEQYF
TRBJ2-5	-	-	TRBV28	TGTGCCAGCAGTTTAGGGTTAGCGCGGCAAGAGACCCAGTACTTC	CASSLGLARQETQYF
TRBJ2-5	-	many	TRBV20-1	TGCAGTGCTAGAGTGGGGCAAGGGGCCCAGTACTTC	CSARVGQGAQYF
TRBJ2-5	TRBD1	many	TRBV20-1	TGCAGTGCTAGAGACGGGGACAGGGTAGACCAAGAGACCCAGTACTTC	CSARDGDRVDQETQYF
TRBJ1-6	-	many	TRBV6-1	TGTGCCAGCAGAGGAACAGGGCCAGGGAATTCACCCCTCCACTTT	CASRGTGPGNSPLHF
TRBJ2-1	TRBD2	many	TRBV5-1	TGCGCCAGCAGGACTAGCGGGAACCCAAATGAGCAGTTCTTC	CASRTSGNPNEQFF
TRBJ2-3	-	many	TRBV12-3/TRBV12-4	TGTGCCAGCAGTTTAAAGATTAGCACAGATACGCAGTATTTT	CASSLKISTDTQYF
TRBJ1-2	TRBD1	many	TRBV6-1	TGTGCCAGCAGTGAAGTGCCGGGACAGGGCTATGGCTACACCTTC	CASSEVPGQGYGYTF
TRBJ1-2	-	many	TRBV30	TGTGCCTGGAGGCGAGGGGTCGGAGATGGCTACACCTTC	CAWRRGVGDGYTF
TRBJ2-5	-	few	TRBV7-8	TGTGCCAGCAGCTTAAGGCGGGGACAGTATTATGAGACCCAGTACTTC	CASSLRRGQYYETQYF
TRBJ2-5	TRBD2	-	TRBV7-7	TGTGCTAGCAGCCCAGGGGTCGGACTAGCGGAAGAGACCCAGTACTTC	CASSPGVGLAEETQYF
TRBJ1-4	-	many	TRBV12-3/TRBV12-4	TGTGCCAGCAGTTTTGATCGACAGTCGGAAAAACTGTTTTTT	CASSFDRQSEKLFF
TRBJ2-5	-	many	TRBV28	TGTGCCAGCACCCCGCAGGGTTCGCAAGAGACCCAGTACTTC	CASTPQGSQETQYF
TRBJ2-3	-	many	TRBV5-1	TGCGCCAGCAGCTTGTGGGGGCGCGGTAACACAGATACGCAGTATTTT	CASSLWGRGNTDTQYF
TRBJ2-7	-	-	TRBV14	TGTGCCAGCAGCCACTCCAGGGTCGAGCAGTACTTC	CASSHSRVEQYF
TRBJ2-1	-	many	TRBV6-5	TGTGCCAGCAGTTACGCTTCGCGGGGCGTTTTCAATGAGCAGTTCTTC	CASSYASRGVFNEQFF
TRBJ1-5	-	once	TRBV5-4	TGTACCAGCAGCGGCACAAATACGGGTCAGCCCCAGCATTTT	CTSSGTNTGQPQHF